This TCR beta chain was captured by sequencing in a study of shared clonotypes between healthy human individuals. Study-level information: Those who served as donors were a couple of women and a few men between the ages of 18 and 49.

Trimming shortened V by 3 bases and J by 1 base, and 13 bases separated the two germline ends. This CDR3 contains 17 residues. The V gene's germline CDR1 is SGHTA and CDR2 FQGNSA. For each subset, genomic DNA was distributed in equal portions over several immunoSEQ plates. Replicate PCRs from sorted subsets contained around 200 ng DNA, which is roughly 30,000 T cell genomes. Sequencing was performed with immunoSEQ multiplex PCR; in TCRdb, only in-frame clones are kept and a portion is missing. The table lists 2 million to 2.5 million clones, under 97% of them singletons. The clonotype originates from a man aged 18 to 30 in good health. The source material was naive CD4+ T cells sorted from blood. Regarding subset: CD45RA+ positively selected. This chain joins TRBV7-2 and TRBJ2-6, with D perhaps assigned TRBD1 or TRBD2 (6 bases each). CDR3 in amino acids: CASSFPRGGSGANVLTF. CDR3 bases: TGTGCCAGCAGCTTCCCCAGGGGAGGTTCTGGGGCCAACGTCCTGACTTTC. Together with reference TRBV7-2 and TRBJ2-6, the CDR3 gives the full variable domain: GAGVSQSPSNKVTEKGKDVELRCDPISGHTALYWYRQSLGQGLEFLIYFQGNSAPDKSGLPSDRFSAERTGGSVSTLTIQRTQQEDSAVYLCASSFPRGGSGANVLTFGAGSRLTVL.